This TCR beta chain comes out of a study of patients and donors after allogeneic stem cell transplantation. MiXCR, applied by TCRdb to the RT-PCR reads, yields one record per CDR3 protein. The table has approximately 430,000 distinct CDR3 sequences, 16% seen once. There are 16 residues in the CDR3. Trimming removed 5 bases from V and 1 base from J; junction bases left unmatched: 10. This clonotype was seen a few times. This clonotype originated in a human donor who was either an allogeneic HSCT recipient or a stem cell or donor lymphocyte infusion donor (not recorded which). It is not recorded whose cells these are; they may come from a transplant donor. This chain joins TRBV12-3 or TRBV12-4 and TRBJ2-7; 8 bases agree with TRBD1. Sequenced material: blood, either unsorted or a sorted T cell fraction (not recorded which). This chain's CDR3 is CASSPRQGHFSYEQYF. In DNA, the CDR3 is TGTGCCAGCAGTCCCCGACAGGGGCATTTTTCCTACGAGCAGTACTTC.